Shown below are 16 T cell receptor beta chains from a single sample sequenced in a study of beta chain features in type 1 diabetes. Findings and limits, study-wide: Patients with Type 1 diabetes showed moderately but significantly shorter TCRB CDR3s in all four CD4+ subsets.

Their antigen targets remain unknown. Reverse transcription of all isolated RNA meant that expressed TCRB transcripts were sequenced. The repertoire was sequenced with immunoSEQ multiplex PCR; TCRdb's copy has only in-frame clones and lacks some. The sample has tens of thousands of clones; 60% to 75% are singletons. The sequenced sample consisted of Tregs from blood. Receptors originate from a man aged 25-40 years with type 1 diabetes. Some clones in this sample may be carry-over from other donors' samples.

The V call is TRBV5-5, the J call TRBJ2-5; D might be TRBD1 (5 bases). Germline V gene sequence: CDR1 SGHKS, CDR2 YYEKEE (reference sequence). The V gene lost 4 bases and the J gene lost 4 bases, with 14 bases spanning the gap. The CDR3 has 14 amino acids. CDR3 region: CASSPARVRETQYF. DNA of the CDR3: TGTGCCAGCAGCCCGGCCAGGGTGAGAGAGACCCAGTACTTC.

The rearrangement joins TRBV2 to TRBJ2-5, with D possibly being TRBD2 (5 bases). Deletions cut 7 bases from V and 2 bases from J, with 11 bases between. The CDR3 totals 13 residues. Germline V gives CDR1 SNHLY, CDR2 FYNNEI. This CDR3 is CASIRTGQETQYF. The CDR3 region has the DNA TGTGCCAGCATCAGGACGGGACAAGAGACCCAGTACTTC.

The chain recombines TRBV7-2 with TRBJ1-5; TRBD1 agrees at 8 bases. V lost 1 base to trimming and J lost 6 bases; unmatched junction nucleotides: 8. Germline CDR1 SGHTA, CDR2 FQGNSA. The CDR3 runs 16 residues. The CDR3 DNA reads as TGTGCCAGCAGCTTAGGGGCAGGGGGCTGGTTTCAGCCCCAGCATTTT. This sequence encodes CASSLGAGGWFQPQHF.

The CDR3 DNA sequence: TGTGCCAGCAACTTGGGACAGGGGGAGCTGTTTTTT. Encoded protein: CASNLGQGELFF. The chain recombines TRBV11-3 with TRBJ2-2, with 7 nucleotides matching TRBD1. Germline CDR1 is SGHNT and CDR2 is YENEEA. J was trimmed by 8 bases and V by 7 bases; bases with no gene match: 4. The CDR3 contains 12 residues.

The chain employs TRBV2 and TRBJ2-5, with 11 positions matching TRBD2. Germline V gene data show CDR1 as SNHLY and CDR2 as FYNNEI. The CDR3 loop spans 16 amino acids. V trimming: 2 bases; J trimming: 6 bases; junction bases outside the gene matches: 8. The CDR3 DNA reads as TGTGCCAGCAGTGAATTAGCGGGGGGGCCCGTCCAGACCCAGTACTTC. Amino acids: CASSELAGGPVQTQYF.

This clone was detected only once. The chain joins TRBV6-6 to TRBJ2-5; tentatively, D is TRBD2 (5 bases). Matching the DNA end better, TRBJ2-7 makes the J call doubtful. Germline values: CDR1 MNHNY, CDR2 SVGAGI (reference sequence). This CDR3 contains 13 residues. This CDR3 reads CASSRTYTYEQYF. The CDR3 DNA is TGTGCCAGCAGTCGGACTTATACCTACGAGCAGTACTTC.

In this sample, this clone turned up a few times. The chain combines TRBV28 with TRBJ2-7, with a tentative D call TRBD1 (6 bases). Germline V gives CDR1 MDHEN, CDR2 SYDVKM. Trimming left V 4 bases short and J 2 bases short, with 9 bases between. The CDR3 extends over 13 amino acids. The CDR3 DNA follows: TGTGCCAGCAGTTCCGGACAGACCTACGAGCAGTACTTC. Protein product: CASSSGQTYEQYF. The whole variable domain, remainder taken from reference TRBV28 and TRBJ2-7, is DVKVTQSSRYLVKRTGEKVFLECVQDMDHENMFWYRQDPGLGLRLIYFSYDVKMKEKGDIPEGYSVSREKKERFSLILESASTNQTSMYLCASSSGQTYEQYFGPGTRLTVT.

This clone was seen a single time. V and J are TRBV7-3 and TRBJ1-2; D ambiguous. Trimming removed 0 bases at V and 0 bases at J, with 8 bases between. Germline lookup yields CDR1 SGHTA and CDR2 FQGTGA. This CDR3 contains 15 residues. CDR3 DNA sequence: TGTGCCAGCAGCTTAACGTCAGGCTCTAACTATGGCTACACCTTC. Its translation is CASSLTSGSNYGYTF.

V usage is TRBV5-1 and J usage is TRBJ2-1; D is possibly TRBD1 (6 bases). The CDR3 consists of 15 residues. Germline CDR1 and CDR2: SGHRS and YFSETQ. The germline V and J ends were trimmed by 1 base and 8 bases, with 16 bases remaining between them. CDR3 coding DNA: TGCGCCAGCAGCTTGTACTCCCTTAAGGGGGATGAGCAGTTCTTC. Translating gives CASSLYSLKGDEQFF.

J is TRBJ2-3 and V is TRBV4-2, with TRBD2 matching 8 bases. The CDR3 covers 16 residues. CDR1 and CDR2 from the germline V gene are LGHNA and YNFKEQ. V dropped 5 bases and J dropped 5; count of bases not matched to a gene: 12. The CDR3 spells CASSAQYGGARDTQYF. In DNA, the CDR3 is TGTGCCAGCAGCGCCCAATACGGGGGGGCGAGAGATACGCAGTATTTT.

The chain has TRBV5-1 and TRBJ2-3, with a weak D call TRBD2 (6 bases). V lost 2 bases to trimming and J lost 6 bases, with 19 bases between them. The CDR3 sequence is 16 residues long. Germline V lookup: CDR1 SGHRS, CDR2 YFSETQ. The CDR3 DNA reads TGCGCCAGCAGCTTACCTGCTGGCGGGGCAGCGGATACGCAGTATTTT. Translating it yields CASSLPAGGAADTQYF.

The count of this clone is one. The rearrangement joins TRBV7-2 to TRBJ2-5, with a weak D call TRBD2 (5 bases). Trimming cost V 3 bases and J 4 bases, with 15 bases left between them. Germline V gene data show CDR1 as SGHTA and CDR2 as FQGNSA. CDR3 length: 15 amino acids. For the CDR3, the DNA is TGTGCCAGCAGCTTCGGACTTTTAGCAGGAGAGACCCAGTACTTC. It yields the protein CASSFGLLAGETQYF.

The chain links TRBV6-6 to TRBJ2-7, with 8 bases aligning to TRBD2. V shed 10 bases and J 7 bases; nucleotides not matched to a gene: 18. The CDR3 length is 15 residues. CDR1 is MNHNY and CDR2 is SVGAGI in the germline V gene (reference sequence). CDR3 sequence: CATLSGGETRVEQYF. In DNA, the CDR3 is TGTGCCACCCTAAGCGGGGGCGAAACGCGCGTTGAGCAGTACTTC.

This clone was detected a few times. The chain carries TRBV6-5 and TRBJ1-2; tentative D call: TRBD1 (5 bases). Germline V lookup: CDR1 MNHEY, CDR2 SVGAGI. The CDR3 runs to 13 residues. V was trimmed by 6 bases and J by 1 base, leaving 9 bases between them. DNA for the CDR3: TGTGCCAGCAGCAGGGTTAATAACTATGGCTACACCTTC. It yields the protein CASSRVNNYGYTF.

The table lists this clone with a count of one. The chain uses TRBV5-1 and TRBJ1-2; no reliable D call. The germline V gene has CDR1 SGHRS and CDR2 YFSETQ. The CDR3 is 13 residues long. V dropped 5 bases and J dropped 3 bases, with 11 bases sitting between them. Written as DNA, the CDR3 is TGCGCCAGCAGAACGGGAGGCGACTATGGCTACACCTTC. Its protein is CASRTGGDYGYTF.

The chain joins TRBV28 to TRBJ2-7, with D possibly matching TRBD1 (5 bases). CDR1 and CDR2 (germline): MDHEN, SYDVKM. This CDR3 is built from 11 residues. Trimming left V 7 bases short and J 3 bases short, with 7 bases between. CDR3 residues: CASIQGYEQYF. The CDR3 DNA is TGTGCCAGCATTCAGGGCTACGAGCAGTACTTC.